The 27 T cell receptor beta chains in this list originate from one sample, sequenced in a study of blood T cell repertoires in COVID-19. Generated by immunoSEQ multiplex PCR, the TCRdb table keeps only in-frame clones and is missing some. Of around 260,000 clones in the sample, roughly 85% were seen once. The sequenced sample was PBMCs or T cells enriched from blood (not recorded which). The receptors come from a woman aged 25 to 45 who had recovered from COVID-19.

The CDR3 loop is CASSQETYEQYF. CDR3 nucleotide sequence: TGTGCCAGCAGCCAAGAGACCTACGAGCAGTACTTC. The chain joins TRBV2 to TRBJ2-7; no clear D gene. V lost 6 bases to trimming and J lost 2 bases, with 8 bases between them. CDR3 size: 12 residues. Per the germline V gene, CDR1 is SNHLY and CDR2 is FYNNEI.

The chain employs TRBV6-6 and TRBJ1-5; TRBD1 is a possible D gene (6 bases). The CDR3 is made up of 13 amino acids. V was trimmed by 4 bases and J by 6 bases, leaving 10 bases between them. Germline CDR1 reads MNHNY; CDR2 reads SVGAGI (reference sequence). The CDR3 loop reads CASSSGESQPQHF. CDR3 DNA: TGTGCCAGCAGTTCAGGGGAAAGTCAGCCCCAGCATTTT.

The gene calls are TRBV5-1 and TRBJ1-1, with 9 bases matching TRBD1. The CDR3 is made up of 14 amino acids. Germline loops: CDR1 SGHRS, CDR2 YFSETQ. Losses at the gene ends were 2 bases for V and 4 bases for J; bases not matched to a gene: 3. Written as DNA, the CDR3 is TGCGCCAGCAGCTTACAGGGGGCCTTCACTGAAGCTTTCTTT. Encoded protein: CASSLQGAFTEAFF.

The rearrangement joins TRBV7-3 to TRBJ2-1; 10 bases line up with TRBD1. J was trimmed by 1 base and V by 5 bases; bases with no gene match: 2. The CDR3 is made up of 15 amino acids. Germline CDR1 is SGHTA and CDR2 is FQGTGA. The CDR3 region is CASSADRGSYNEQFF. The CDR3 DNA follows: TGTGCCAGCAGCGCGGACAGGGGGTCCTACAATGAGCAGTTCTTC.

The chain combines TRBV5-1 with TRBJ1-3, with D possibly matching TRBD1 (6 bases). V lost 0 bases to trimming and J lost 3 bases, with 10 bases between them. Germline V CDR1 and CDR2: SGHRS, YFSETQ. This CDR3 region has 15 residues. CDR3 sequence (DNA): TGCGCCAGCAGCTTGGCAGGGGTTGATGGAAACACCATATATTTT. Translation: CASSLAGVDGNTIYF. The full variable domain, with the rest looked up from reference TRBV5-1 and TRBJ1-3, is KAGVTQTPRYLIKTRGQQVTLSCSPISGHRSVSWYQQTPGQGLQFLFEYFSETQRNKGNFPGRFSGRQFSNSRSEMNVSTLELGDSALYLCASSLAGVDGNTIYFGEGSWLTVV.

This clone was seen a single time. The rearrangement uses TRBV28 and TRBJ2-1; 9 bases line up with TRBD2. Germline V gene data show CDR1 as MDHEN and CDR2 as SYDVKM. This CDR3 is built from 15 residues. V lost 2 bases and J lost 10; bases outside the gene matches: 9. This CDR3 reads CASSLVSGTSPEQFF. Here the CDR3 DNA reads TGTGCCAGCAGTTTAGTTTCGGGGACTAGCCCGGAGCAGTTCTTC.

CDR3 nucleotide sequence: TGTGCCAGCAGCTCCCAATACGAGCAGTACTTC. It codes for CASSSQYEQYF. The V and J genes are TRBV3-1 (or the pseudogene TRBV3-2) and TRBJ2-7; no clear D gene. The CDR3 loop spans 11 amino acids. The germline V gene has CDR1 LGHDT and CDR2 YNNKEL (reference sequence). Trimming stripped 5 bases from V and 4 bases from J, with 6 bases between.

Only a few counts were recorded for this clone. The rearrangement joins TRBV5-1 to TRBJ2-5; unclear D gene. CDR3 length: 14 residues. V was pared by 5 bases and J by 4 bases, with 15 bases between. Germline assignment: CDR1 SGHRS and CDR2 YFSETQ. In DNA form, the CDR3 reads TGCGCCAGCAGAGGCGCGGTTCAAGGAGAGACCCAGTACTTC. As protein: CASRGAVQGETQYF.

The chain has TRBV2 and TRBJ2-7; 7 bases agree with TRBD1. The CDR3 sequence is 14 residues long. Germline assignment: CDR1 SNHLY and CDR2 FYNNEI. V lost 5 bases to trimming and J lost 0 bases; unmatched junction nucleotides: 4. The CDR3 DNA reads as TGTGCCAGCAGTAGACAGGGAAGCTCCTACGAGCAGTACTTC. Protein product: CASSRQGSSYEQYF. The full variable domain, with the rest looked up from reference TRBV2 and TRBJ2-7, is EPEVTQTPSHQVTQMGQEVILRCVPISNHLYFYWYRQILGQKVEFLVSFYNNEISEKSEIFDDQFSVERPDGSNFTLKIRSTKLEDSAMYFCASSRQGSSYEQYFGPGTRLTVT.

V and J are TRBV7-2 and TRBJ1-4; 10 nucleotides align to TRBD1. Looked up from germline, CDR1 is SGHTA and CDR2 is FQGNSA. The CDR3 sequence is 15 residues long. V lost 1 base and J lost 10; bases outside the gene matches: 6. The CDR3 region has the DNA TGTGCCAGCAGCTTAGATTGGACAGGGGGGGGAAAACTGTTTTTT. It is translated as CASSLDWTGGGKLFF.

The CDR3 loop reads CASSLAASFLDYGYTF. CDR3 coding DNA: TGTGCCAGCAGCTTAGCGGCTAGCTTCCTGGACTATGGCTACACCTTC. V and J are TRBV27 and TRBJ1-2; D is ambiguous. Germline CDR1 reads MNHEY; CDR2 reads SMNVEV (reference sequence). The germline V and J ends were trimmed by 6 bases and 3 bases, with 20 bases remaining between them. This CDR3 contains 16 residues.

The V gene is TRBV7-2, the J gene TRBJ1-5, with 7 bases identical to TRBD1. This CDR3 is built from 14 residues. Unmatched junction bases numbered 7, after V lost 4 bases and J lost 7 bases. Germline V gene lookup returns CDR1 SGHTA and CDR2 FQGNSA. CDR3 sequence reads: CASSSNRGGQPQHF. The DNA for the CDR3 is TGTGCCAGCAGCTCAAACAGGGGTGGCCAGCCCCAGCATTTT.

V gene TRBV5-1 combines with J gene TRBJ2-7; TRBD1 is a possible D gene (8 bases). This CDR3 is 14 amino acids long. Germline V gives CDR1 SGHRS, CDR2 YFSETQ. V lost 4 bases and J 1 base, leaving 12 bases between the germline ends. CDR3 region: CASSKQGGSYEQYF. CDR3 in DNA: TGCGCCAGCAGCAAACAGGGGGGGTCCTACGAGCAGTACTTC.

The V call is TRBV5-6, the J call TRBJ1-4; D not resolved. There are 12 residues in the CDR3. Trimming removed 1 base at V and 8 bases at J, with 6 bases between. The germline V gene has CDR1 SGHDT and CDR2 YYEEEE. CDR3 sequence: CASSLPREKLFF. DNA of the CDR3: TGTGCCAGCAGCTTGCCGCGGGAAAAACTGTTTTTT.

This clone came up a few times. The chain employs TRBV28 and TRBJ2-3, with 8 bases identical to TRBD1. The CDR3 totals 17 residues. With V trimmed by 5 bases and J by 1 base, 11 bases remained unmatched. The germline V gene encodes CDR1 MDHEN and CDR2 SYDVKM. CDR3 nucleotides: TGTGCCAGCAGTCCATTTTCAGGGGGCTTGGGCACAGATACGCAGTATTTT. The encoded protein is CASSPFSGGLGTDTQYF.

This clone was recorded only once. The rearrangement uses TRBV18 and TRBJ2-2; a weak D match, TRBD1 (6 bases). Germline CDR1 and CDR2: KGHSH and LQKENI. V was cut by 3 bases and J by 4 bases, with 12 bases left in between. The length of the CDR3 is 15 residues. In nucleotides, the CDR3 is TGTGCCAGCTCACCCACAGGGCGAAGCACCGGGGAGCTGTTTTTT. This translates into CASSPTGRSTGELFF.

The rearrangement links TRBV28 to TRBJ2-3; the D gene is possibly TRBD2 (6 bases). Germline lookup yields CDR1 MDHEN and CDR2 SYDVKM. Deletions cut 5 bases from V and 6 bases from J, with 18 bases between. The CDR3 extends over 15 amino acids. DNA of the CDR3: TGTGCCAGCAGTGAAGGGAACCGGGAGATCGATACGCAGTATTTT. Its protein is CASSEGNREIDTQYF.

This clone occurred a few times. This sequence joins TRBV27 and TRBJ2-7; TRBD2 agrees at 12 bases. The ends lost 5 bases at V and 3 bases at J; junction bases unmatched: 11. The CDR3 spans 17 residues. The germline V gene encodes CDR1 MNHEY and CDR2 SMNVEV (reference sequence). Here the CDR3 reads CASSGGSGLAGFYEQYF. In DNA, the CDR3 is TGTGCCAGCAGTGGCGGGTCGGGACTAGCGGGTTTCTACGAGCAGTACTTC.

This chain uses TRBV6-1 with TRBJ2-7; D gene unclear. CDR3 length: 15 amino acids. The germline CDR1 and CDR2 sequences are MNHNS and SASEGT. The ends were cut back, 1 base at V and 6 bases at J, with 16 bases in the middle. The CDR3 bases are TGTGCCAGCAGTGAAGGTTTGTATAGCCCCAGCGAGCAGTACTTC. It is translated as CASSEGLYSPSEQYF.

V gene TRBV7-2 combines with J gene TRBJ1-6, with a tentative D call TRBD1 (6 bases). The CDR3 spans 13 residues. Germline CDR1 reads SGHTA; CDR2 reads FQGNSA. Trimming took off 5 bases at V and 9 bases at J, with 11 bases between the two ends. The CDR3 region is CASSPQGSSPLHF. The CDR3 DNA reads TGTGCCAGCAGCCCACAGGGTAGTTCACCCCTCCACTTT.

This chain uses TRBV14 with TRBJ1-2; possibly TRBD1 for D (6 bases). CDR3 length equals 16 residues. The V gene lost 0 bases and the J gene lost 0 bases, with 11 bases spanning the gap. CDR1 is SGHDN, CDR2 FVKESK, per germline. This CDR3 reads CASSQEQGTTNYGYTF. CDR3 DNA: TGTGCCAGCAGCCAAGAGCAGGGGACTACTAACTATGGCTACACCTTC.

This chain joins TRBV5-1 and TRBJ1-2; the D gene is possibly TRBD1 (5 bases). CDR1 is SGHRS and CDR2 is YFSETQ in the germline V gene. Trimming removed 3 bases from V and 8 bases from J, with 14 bases in between. This CDR3 has 13 amino acids. The CDR3 sequence is CASSSTARDGYTF. Written as DNA, the CDR3 is TGCGCCAGCAGCTCGACAGCGAGAGACGGCTACACCTTC. Full variable domain (rest looked up from reference TRBV5-1 and TRBJ1-2): KAGVTQTPRYLIKTRGQQVTLSCSPISGHRSVSWYQQTPGQGLQFLFEYFSETQRNKGNFPGRFSGRQFSNSRSEMNVSTLELGDSALYLCASSSTARDGYTFGSGTRLTVV.

The genes are TRBV11-2 and TRBJ1-2; the D is unclear. The CDR3 is 15 residues long. Trimming cost V 5 bases and J 2 bases, with 15 bases left between them. Germline CDR1 and CDR2: SGHAT and FQNNGV. This chain's CDR3 is CASSPQRRKNYGYTF. For the CDR3, the DNA is TGTGCCAGCAGCCCCCAACGGAGGAAGAACTATGGCTACACCTTC.

The gene calls are TRBV2 and TRBJ2-1; 10 bases are a match to TRBD2. The V gene end was trimmed by 6 bases and the J gene end by 10 bases; junction bases not matched to a gene: 6. Germline V gives CDR1 SNHLY, CDR2 FYNNEI. This CDR3 is built from 13 residues. CDR3 region: CASRGTSVGEQFF. DNA of the CDR3: TGTGCCAGCAGGGGGACTAGCGTGGGGGAGCAGTTCTTC.

This clone was recorded a few times. This chain links TRBV9 with TRBJ1-1; unclear D gene. Germline V gene data show CDR1 as SGDLS and CDR2 as YYNGEE. V dropped 0 bases and J dropped 0 bases, with 9 bases sitting between them. The CDR3 is made up of 15 amino acids. CDR3 DNA: TGTGCCAGCAGCGTAGATCAGTCCGTGAACACTGAAGCTTTCTTT. Protein: CASSVDQSVNTEAFF.

This clone occurred once. V is TRBV10-3 and J is TRBJ2-1; D is possibly TRBD2 (7 bases). This CDR3 has 15 amino acids. Trimming removed 6 bases from V and 4 bases from J, with 16 bases in between. The germline CDR1 and CDR2 sequences are ENHRY and SYGVKD. The DNA of the CDR3 is TGTGCCATCAGCTCCACAGGGAGGGAATACAATGAGCAGTTCTTC. Its protein is CAISSTGREYNEQFF.

This clone was found once. V and J are TRBV28 and TRBJ1-1; 7 nucleotides align to TRBD1. The CDR3 contains 13 residues. After removal of 6 bases from V and 5 bases from J, the junction contained 6 bases not matched to a gene. Per the germline V gene, CDR1 is MDHEN and CDR2 is SYDVKM. The CDR3 nucleotides read TGTGCCAGCAGCAAGACAGGGCGGACTGAAGCTTTCTTT. Its protein is CASSKTGRTEAFF.